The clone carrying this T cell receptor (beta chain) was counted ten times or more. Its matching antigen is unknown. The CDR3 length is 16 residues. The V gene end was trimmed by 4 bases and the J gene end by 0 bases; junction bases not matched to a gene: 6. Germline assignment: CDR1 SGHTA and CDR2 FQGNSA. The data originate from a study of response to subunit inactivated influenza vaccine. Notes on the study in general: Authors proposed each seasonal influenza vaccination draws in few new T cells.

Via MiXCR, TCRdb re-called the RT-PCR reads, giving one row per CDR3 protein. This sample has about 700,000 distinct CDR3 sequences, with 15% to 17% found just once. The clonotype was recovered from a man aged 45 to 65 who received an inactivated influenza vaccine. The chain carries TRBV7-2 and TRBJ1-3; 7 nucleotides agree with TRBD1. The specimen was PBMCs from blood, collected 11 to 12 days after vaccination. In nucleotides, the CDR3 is TGTGCCAGCAGCTCAAGGACAGGTCCCTCTGGAAACACCATATATTTT. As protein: CASSSRTGPSGNTIYF.